This T cell receptor beta chain is drawn from a study of cytomegalovirus exposure and HLA in healthy donors. Germline V CDR1 and CDR2: MGHRA, YSYEKL. Between the trimmed V and J ends, which lost 1 base and 10 bases, there was a span of 11 bases. The CDR3 has 13 amino acids. The data were produced by immunoSEQ multiplex PCR, yet TCRdb's version contains in-frame clones alone and is incomplete. The sample shows 120,000 or so clones, around nine tenths of them seen only once. The sequence derives from a man younger than 45 in good health and CMV-seronegative. The sequenced sample consisted of PBMCs. The genes are TRBV4-1 and TRBJ2-1, with D possibly being TRBD1 (6 bases). The CDR3 sequence is CASSQGDIGEQFF. DNA for the CDR3: TGCGCCAGCAGCCAAGGGGACATCGGGGAGCAGTTCTTC.